These 20 T cell receptor beta chains were sequenced from one sample in a study of cytomegalovirus exposure and HLA in healthy donors. PCR employed 60 Vbeta and 13 Jbeta primers. Sequencing used immunoSEQ multiplex PCR; TCRdb keeps in-frame clones, though not all of them. This sample's table reports approximately 37,000 clones. Sequences were obtained from PBMCs. The receptors were gathered from a human donor in good health.

CDR3 nucleotides: TGTGCCAGCAGAGCCTCAGGGGGTAGGGCAGAGACCCAGTACTTC. Its protein product is CASRASGGRAETQYF. The chain uses TRBV7-8 and TRBJ2-5, with 7 bases aligning to TRBD1. Per the germline V gene, CDR1 is SGHVS and CDR2 is FQNEAQ. V dropped 6 bases and J dropped 4; count of bases not matched to a gene: 11. This CDR3 is built from 15 residues.

The rearrangement joins TRBV19 to TRBJ2-5; D possibly corresponds to TRBD1 (5 bases). This CDR3 is 15 amino acids long. V was trimmed by 5 bases and J by 8 bases, leaving 21 bases between them. CDR1 is LNHDA, CDR2 SQIVND, per germline (reference sequence). CDR3 DNA: TGTGCCAGTAGTCTCCAGGGATGGGGTCCGAGCACCCAGTACTTC. Encoded protein: CASSLQGWGPSTQYF.

CDR3 sequence reads: CASTLGGAPDTQYF. As DNA, the CDR3 is TGTGCCAGCACCCTCGGGGGGGCCCCAGATACGCAGTATTTT. The V and J genes are TRBV5-4 and TRBJ2-3; 8 nucleotides align to TRBD2. The CDR3 totals 14 residues. V was pared by 6 bases and J by 4 bases, with 7 bases of the junction left unmatched. Germline CDR1 reads SGHNT; CDR2 reads YYREEE (reference sequence).

The chain employs TRBV29-1 and TRBJ2-1; 8 bases fit TRBD2. V was clipped by 8 bases and J by 0 bases; unmatched bases: 6. The germline CDR1 and CDR2 sequences are SQVTM and ANQGSEA. The CDR3 consists of 14 residues. CDR3 in DNA: TGCAGCACCGGCGGGGGGTCCTCCTACAATGAGCAGTTCTTC. It yields the protein CSTGGGSSYNEQFF.

The chain joins TRBV30 to TRBJ1-2; D is perhaps TRBD1 (5 bases). Germline loops: CDR1 GTSNPN, CDR2 SVGIG (reference sequence). This CDR3 contains 11 residues. In DNA, the CDR3 is TGTGCACTCGGACATGCTGATGGCTACACCTTC. Residues: CALGHADGYTF.

The rearrangement links TRBV4-1 to TRBJ2-7; D may be TRBD1 (7 bases). Per germline, CDR1 MGHRA and CDR2 YSYEKL. V gave up 4 bases and J gave up 8 bases, with 24 bases separating them. The CDR3 is made up of 16 amino acids. The CDR3 sequence is CASSRSEETGTFKQYF. The DNA of the CDR3 is TGCGCCAGCAGCCGATCGGAAGAGACAGGGACTTTCAAGCAGTACTTC.

Worth noting for this clone: Mismatch with germline at one junction end may stem from a read error. This rearrangement joins TRBV5-6 to TRBJ2-3; the match to TRBD2 covers 12 bases. Per germline, CDR1 SGHDT and CDR2 YYEEEE. The CDR3 contains 16 residues. CDR3 residues: CASSLTSGGTTDKQYF. The CDR3 DNA is TGTGCCAGCAGCTTAACTAGCGGGGGGACCACAGATAAGCAGTATTTT.

The chain joins TRBV4-1 to TRBJ1-1; unclear D gene. CDR1 and CDR2 (germline): MGHRA, YSYEKL. Trimming took off 0 bases at V and 1 base at J, with 6 bases between the two ends. The CDR3 contains 14 residues. The DNA for the CDR3 is TGCGCCAGCAGCCAAGAAGGAGGGAACACTGAAGCTTTCTTT. It is translated as CASSQEGGNTEAFF.

This rearrangement joins TRBV7-9 to TRBJ2-5, with D possibly matching TRBD2 (5 bases). The CDR3 has 15 amino acids. Trimming stripped 0 bases from V and 4 bases from J, with 12 bases between. Germline CDR1 reads SEHNR; CDR2 reads FQNEAQ (reference sequence). CDR3 sequence: CASSLATEVVETQYF. The CDR3 coding sequence is TGTGCCAGCAGCTTAGCGACGGAGGTCGTAGAGACCCAGTACTTC. Based on the CDR3 plus reference TRBV7-9 and TRBJ2-5, the full variable domain is DTGVSQNPRHKITKRGQNVTFRCDPISEHNRLYWYRQTLGQGPEFLTYFQNEAQLEKSRLLSDRFSAERPKGSFSTLEIQRTEQGDSAMYLCASSLATEVVETQYFGPGTRLLVL.

This sequence joins TRBV5-1 and TRBJ2-5; 11 bases are a match to TRBD1. With 2 bases clipped from V and 1 base from J, the junction kept 7 bases outside the gene matches. Germline assignment: CDR1 SGHRS and CDR2 YFSETQ. CDR3 length: 17 amino acids. The CDR3 here is CASSFNTGTGGQETQYF. As DNA, the CDR3 is TGCGCCAGCAGCTTCAATACCGGGACAGGGGGCCAAGAGACCCAGTACTTC.

CDR3 amino acids: CASQAGPGQANQPQHF. The CDR3 DNA reads TGTGCCAGCCAAGCTGGGCCGGGACAGGCGAATCAGCCCCAGCATTTT. V gene TRBV7-9 combines with J gene TRBJ1-5; 8 bases map to TRBD1. This CDR3 is built from 16 residues. V was clipped by 8 bases and J by 4 bases; unmatched bases: 13. Germline V gives CDR1 SEHNR, CDR2 FQNEAQ (reference sequence).

The CDR3 sequence is CASSLGGREAFF. Here the CDR3 DNA reads TGTGCCAGCAGTCTAGGGGGCCGTGAAGCTTTCTTT. This chain links TRBV27 with TRBJ1-1; TRBD1 agrees at 7 bases. Germline V gene sequence: CDR1 MNHEY, CDR2 SMNVEV (reference sequence). V lost 5 bases and J lost 7; bases outside the gene matches: 4. The CDR3 consists of 12 residues.

V is TRBV28 and J is TRBJ1-4; tentative D call: TRBD1 (6 bases). The CDR3 sequence is 14 residues long. The germline V gene encodes CDR1 MDHEN and CDR2 SYDVKM. V lost 6 bases and J 5 bases, leaving 13 bases between the germline ends. The CDR3 sequence is CASRRDTGNEKLFF. CDR3 sequence (DNA): TGTGCCAGCAGACGGGACACAGGGAATGAAAAACTGTTTTTT.

The chain couples TRBV28 to TRBJ2-4; the match to TRBD2 covers 11 bases. V lost 6 bases and J lost 11; bases outside the gene matches: 6. Germline CDR1 is MDHEN and CDR2 is SYDVKM. The length of the CDR3 is 13 residues. CDR3 DNA sequence: TGTGCCAGCAGAATAGCGGGGGGGCCTGTTCAGTACTTC. The encoded protein is CASRIAGGPVQYF.

The rearrangement links TRBV11-1 to TRBJ2-3; 7 bases map to TRBD1. Per germline, CDR1 SGHAT and CDR2 FQDESV (reference sequence). The V and J ends lost 3 bases and 0 bases, in that order; junction bases with no gene match: 3. CDR3 size: 15 residues. The chain's CDR3 is CASSFGTASTDTQYF. The DNA of the CDR3 is TGTGCCAGCAGCTTTGGGACAGCCAGCACAGATACGCAGTATTTT.

The gene calls are TRBV7-9 and TRBJ2-2, with 10 bases fitting TRBD2. Looked up from germline, CDR1 is SEHNR and CDR2 is FQNEAQ (reference sequence). V shed 8 bases, J shed 7 bases, and the junction held 19 bases outside the gene matches. The CDR3 is made up of 18 amino acids. CDR3 region: CASPSGALAGARHGELFF. In DNA, the CDR3 is TGTGCCAGCCCCAGTGGGGCCCTAGCGGGGGCGCGTCACGGGGAGCTGTTTTTT.

The chain joins TRBV27 to TRBJ2-7; the match to TRBD2 covers 8 bases. Germline values: CDR1 MNHEY, CDR2 SMNVEV (reference sequence). The CDR3 spans 15 residues. V lost 7 bases, J lost 0 bases, and 8 bases stayed unmatched. The CDR3 nucleotides are TGTGCCAGCACCGTATCGGGGGGGGCCTCCTACGAGCAGTACTTC. It encodes CASTVSGGASYEQYF.

This sequence joins TRBV7-2 and TRBJ2-2; TRBD2 aligns across 9 bases. The V and J ends lost 1 base and 4 bases, in that order; junction bases with no gene match: 10. The CDR3 covers 18 residues. Germline CDR1 reads SGHTA; CDR2 reads FQGNSA. CDR3 DNA: TGTGCCAGCAGCTTAGGTCTTTGGCGGGGGGGCCGCACCGGGGAGCTGTTTTTT. Translation gives CASSLGLWRGGRTGELFF.

The CDR3 here is CASSVGAGAGYNEQFF. CDR3 nucleotides: TGTGCCAGCAGCGTAGGGGCAGGGGCTGGCTACAATGAGCAGTTCTTC. This chain joins TRBV9 and TRBJ2-1; a weak D match, TRBD1 (6 bases). This CDR3 region has 16 residues. Germline CDR1 is SGDLS and CDR2 is YYNGEE. The V end was cut by 0 bases, the J end by 3 bases, with 13 bases between. The full variable domain, rest sourced from reference TRBV9 and TRBJ2-1, is DSGVTQTPKHLITATGQRVTLRCSPRSGDLSVYWYQQSLDQGLQFLIQYYNGEERAKGNILERFSAQQFPDLHSELNLSSLELGDSALYFCASSVGAGAGYNEQFFGPGTRLTVL.

A remark on this clone: At one end, the junction sequence differs from germline, possibly due to a read error. CDR3 sequence: CASSSRRGVNTEDFF. The CDR3 DNA sequence: TGTGCCAGCAGCTCCCGCCGGGGGGTGAACACTGAAGATTTCTTT. V is TRBV7-9 and J is TRBJ1-1; D is perhaps TRBD1 (5 bases). CDR3 size: 15 residues. Germline V lookup: CDR1 SEHNR, CDR2 FQNEAQ (reference sequence).